The rows below give T cell receptor beta chains drawn from one sample of a study of blood T cell repertoires in COVID-19. Sequencing was performed with immunoSEQ multiplex PCR; in TCRdb, only in-frame clones are kept and a portion is missing. The sample includes fewer than 350,000 clones, 86% of them seen just once. The sample taken for sequencing was peripheral blood. These receptors came from a woman in her twenties or thirties who had recovered from COVID-19. Both conserved end residues are trimmed from each CDR3. Size values are once, few and many counts, or a class for expanded clones, and some rows have none.

size	V	J	CDR3
-	TRBV9	TRBJ2-2	ASSVDSGTSGLNTGELF
-	TRBV7-9	TRBJ2-3	ASSRQGALATDTQY
-	TRBV5-1	TRBJ1-4	ASSLEGQGANEKLF
-	TRBV5-1	TRBJ2-2	ASSQSTGSGELF
-	TRBV19	TRBJ2-2	ASTPGLAGGPFGELF
-	TRBV4-1	TRBJ1-4	ASSQDLFGQGGEKLF
-	TRBV13	TRBJ2-6	ASSLGATGGSGANVLT
-	TRBV28	TRBJ2-7	ASSVITSGKLNEQY
-	TRBV14	TRBJ2-7	ASSQEFPGQGINEQY
-	TRBV28	TRBJ1-3	ASSPRGRYSGNTIY
-	TRBV18	TRBJ2-5	ASSPTSGWYQETQY
-	TRBV18	TRBJ2-3	ASSPGQGSTDTQY
-	TRBV7-2	TRBJ2-3	ASSFRASSGDTQY
-	TRBV28	TRBJ2-7	ASSRPGTLDEQY
once	TRBV5-5	TRBJ2-7	ASSPGQDYYEQY
-	TRBV7-2	TRBJ2-4	ASSSRGSATKNIQY
once	TRBV12-3/TRBV12-4	TRBJ2-7	ASSYRDEQY
-	TRBV11-2	TRBJ1-5	ASSTGYSNQPQH
-	TRBV6-5	TRBJ1-2	ASRDRGLLVYGYT
-	TRBV6-2/TRBV6-3	TRBJ2-5	ASSAGTEEETQY
-	TRBV27	TRBJ2-1	ASSSSGGTNEQF
-	TRBV9	TRBJ2-3	ASSPNRVGTDTQY
-	TRBV29-1	TRBJ2-6	SVEGASPRAGAPNSGANVLT
-	TRBV24-1	TRBJ2-2	ATSDFETGELF
-	TRBV9	TRBJ2-1	ASSPRDRDYNEQF